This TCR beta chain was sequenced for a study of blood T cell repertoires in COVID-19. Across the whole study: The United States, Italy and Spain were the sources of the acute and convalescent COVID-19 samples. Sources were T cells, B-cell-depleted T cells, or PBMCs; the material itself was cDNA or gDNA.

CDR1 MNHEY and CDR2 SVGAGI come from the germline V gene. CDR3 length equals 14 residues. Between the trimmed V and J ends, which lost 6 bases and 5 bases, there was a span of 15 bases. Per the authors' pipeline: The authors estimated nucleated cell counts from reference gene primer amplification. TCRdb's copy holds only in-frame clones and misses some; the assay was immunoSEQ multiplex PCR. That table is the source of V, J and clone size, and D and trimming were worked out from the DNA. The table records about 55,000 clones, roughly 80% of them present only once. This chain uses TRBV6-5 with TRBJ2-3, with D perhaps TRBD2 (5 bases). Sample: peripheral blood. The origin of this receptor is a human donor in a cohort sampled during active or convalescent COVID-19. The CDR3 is CASRALSSGDTQYF. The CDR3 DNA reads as TGTGCCAGCAGGGCTCTTTCGAGCGGAGATACGCAGTATTTT.